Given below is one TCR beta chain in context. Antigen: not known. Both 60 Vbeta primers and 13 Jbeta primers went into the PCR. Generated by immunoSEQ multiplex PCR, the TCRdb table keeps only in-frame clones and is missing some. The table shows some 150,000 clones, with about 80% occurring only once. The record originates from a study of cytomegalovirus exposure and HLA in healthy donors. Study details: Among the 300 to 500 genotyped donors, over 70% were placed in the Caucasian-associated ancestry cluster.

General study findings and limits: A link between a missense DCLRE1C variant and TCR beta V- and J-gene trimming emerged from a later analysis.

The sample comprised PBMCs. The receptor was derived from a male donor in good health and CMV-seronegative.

In nucleotides, the CDR3 is TGTGCCAGCAGCTTGGGACTCTCTGGAAACACCATATATTTT. This gives the protein CASSLGLSGNTIYF. J is TRBJ1-3 and V is TRBV7-9; D may be TRBD1 (5 bases). This CDR3 has 14 amino acids. Germline CDR1 SEHNR, CDR2 FQNEAQ (reference sequence). V lost 3 bases to trimming and J lost 0 bases, with 6 bases between them. The whole variable domain, remainder taken from reference TRBV7-9 and TRBJ1-3, is DTGVSQNPRHKITKRGQNVTFRCDPISEHNRLYWYRQTLGQGPEFLTYFQNEAQLEKSRLLSDRFSAERPKGSFSTLEIQRTEQGDSAMYLCASSLGLSGNTIYFGEGSWLTVV.